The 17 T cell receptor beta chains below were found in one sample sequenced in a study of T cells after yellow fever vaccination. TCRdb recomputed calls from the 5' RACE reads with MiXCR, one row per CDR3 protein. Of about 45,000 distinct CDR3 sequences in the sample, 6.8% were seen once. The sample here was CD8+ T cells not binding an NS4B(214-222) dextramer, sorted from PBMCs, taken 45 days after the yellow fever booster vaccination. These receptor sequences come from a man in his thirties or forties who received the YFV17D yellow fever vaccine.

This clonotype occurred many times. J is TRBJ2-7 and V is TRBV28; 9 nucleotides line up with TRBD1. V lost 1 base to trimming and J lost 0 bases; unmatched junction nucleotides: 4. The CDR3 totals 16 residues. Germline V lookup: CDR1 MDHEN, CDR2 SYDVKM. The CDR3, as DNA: TGTGCCAGCAGTTTATCGGGACAGGGTTTCTCCTACGAGCAGTACTTC. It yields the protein CASSLSGQGFSYEQYF.

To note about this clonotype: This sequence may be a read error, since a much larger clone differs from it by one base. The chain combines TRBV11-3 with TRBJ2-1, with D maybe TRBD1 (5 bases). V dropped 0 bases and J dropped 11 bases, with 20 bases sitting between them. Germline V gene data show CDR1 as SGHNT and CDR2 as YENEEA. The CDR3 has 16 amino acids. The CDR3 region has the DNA TGTGCCAGCAGCTTAGATTTCGGCGGTCCAGGGAATAAGCAGTTCTTC. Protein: CASSLDFGGPGNKQFF. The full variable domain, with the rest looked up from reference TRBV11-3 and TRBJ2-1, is EAGVVQSPRYKIIEKKQPVAFWCNPISGHNTLYWYLQNLGQGPELLIRYENEEAVDDSQLPKDRFSAERLKGVDSTLKIQPAELGDSAVYLCASSLDFGGPGNKQFFGPGTRLTVL.

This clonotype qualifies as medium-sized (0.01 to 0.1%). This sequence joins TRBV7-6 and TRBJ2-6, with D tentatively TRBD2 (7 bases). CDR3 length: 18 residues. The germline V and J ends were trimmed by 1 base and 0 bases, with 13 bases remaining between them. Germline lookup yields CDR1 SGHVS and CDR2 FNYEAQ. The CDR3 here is CASSLGGGAISGANVLTF. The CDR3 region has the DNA TGTGCCAGCAGCTTAGGGGGGGGGGCTATCTCTGGGGCCAACGTCCTGACTTTC.

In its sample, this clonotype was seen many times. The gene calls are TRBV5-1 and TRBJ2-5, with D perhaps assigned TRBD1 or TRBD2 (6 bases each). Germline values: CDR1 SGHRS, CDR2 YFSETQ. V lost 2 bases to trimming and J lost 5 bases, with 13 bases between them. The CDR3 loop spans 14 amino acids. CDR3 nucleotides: TGCGCCAGCAGCTTCCTGGGGGGCCGGGAGACCCAGTACTTC. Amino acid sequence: CASSFLGGRETQYF.

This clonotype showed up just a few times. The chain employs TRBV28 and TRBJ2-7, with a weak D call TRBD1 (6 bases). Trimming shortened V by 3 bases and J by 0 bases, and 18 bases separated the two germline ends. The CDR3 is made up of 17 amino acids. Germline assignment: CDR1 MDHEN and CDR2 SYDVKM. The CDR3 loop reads CASSFTHAKDSSYEQYF. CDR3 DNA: TGTGCCAGCAGTTTTACCCATGCCAAGGACAGCTCCTACGAGCAGTACTTC. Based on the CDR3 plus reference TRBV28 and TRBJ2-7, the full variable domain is DVKVTQSSRYLVKRTGEKVFLECVQDMDHENMFWYRQDPGLGLRLIYFSYDVKMKEKGDIPEGYSVSREKKERFSLILESASTNQTSMYLCASSFTHAKDSSYEQYFGPGTRLTVT.

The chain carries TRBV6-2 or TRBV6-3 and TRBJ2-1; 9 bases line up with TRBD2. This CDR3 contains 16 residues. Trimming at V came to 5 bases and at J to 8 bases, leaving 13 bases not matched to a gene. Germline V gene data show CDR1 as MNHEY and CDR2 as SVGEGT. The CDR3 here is CASSPKSGRPLDEQFF. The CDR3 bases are TGTGCCAGCAGTCCAAAAAGCGGGAGGCCCTTAGATGAGCAGTTCTTC.

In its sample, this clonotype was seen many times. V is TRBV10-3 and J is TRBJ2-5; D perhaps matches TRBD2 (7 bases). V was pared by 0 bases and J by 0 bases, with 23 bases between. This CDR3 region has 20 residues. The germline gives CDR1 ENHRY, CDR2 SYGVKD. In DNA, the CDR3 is TGTGCCATCAGTGAGTCGACTCGGGGGGCTAAACAAGAGTACCAAGAGACCCAGTACTTC. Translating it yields CAISESTRGAKQEYQETQYF.

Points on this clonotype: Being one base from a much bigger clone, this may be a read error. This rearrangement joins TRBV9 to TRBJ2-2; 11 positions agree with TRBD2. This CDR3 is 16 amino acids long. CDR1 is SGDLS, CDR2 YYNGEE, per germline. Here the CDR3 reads CVSSVTSGSGTGELFF. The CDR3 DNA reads TGTGTCAGCAGCGTTACTAGCGGGAGTGGCACCGGGGAGCTGTTTTTT.

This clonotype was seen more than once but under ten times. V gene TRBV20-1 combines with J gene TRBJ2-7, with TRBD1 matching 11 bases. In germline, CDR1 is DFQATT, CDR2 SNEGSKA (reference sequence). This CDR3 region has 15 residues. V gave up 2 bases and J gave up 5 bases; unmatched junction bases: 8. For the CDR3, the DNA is TGCAGTGCTAGAACACCGGGACAGGGGGTAAACGAGCAGTACTTC. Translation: CSARTPGQGVNEQYF.

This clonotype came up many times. The CDR3 here is CASLGEKLFF. The DNA for the CDR3 is TGTGCCAGCCTAGGGGAAAAACTGTTTTTT. The chain employs TRBV6-5 and TRBJ1-4, with unresolved D. Trimming removed 8 bases at V and 8 bases at J, with 6 bases between. Germline V gene lookup returns CDR1 MNHEY and CDR2 SVGAGI. The CDR3 has 10 amino acids.

The CDR3 is CASSPPGTGLRDTIYF. DNA of the CDR3: TGTGCCAGCAGTCCCCCCGGGACAGGTCTTCGGGACACCATATATTTT. The chain has TRBV12-3 or TRBV12-4 and TRBJ1-3, with TRBD1 matching over 8 bases. CDR3 length: 16 residues. Trimming cost V 5 bases and J 8 bases; bases outside gene matches: 14.

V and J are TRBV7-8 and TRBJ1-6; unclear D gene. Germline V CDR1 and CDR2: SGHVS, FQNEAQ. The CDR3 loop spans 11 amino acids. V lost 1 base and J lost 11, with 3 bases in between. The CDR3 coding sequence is TGTGCCAGCAGCTTAGACCCACCCCTCCACTTT. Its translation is CASSLDPPLHF. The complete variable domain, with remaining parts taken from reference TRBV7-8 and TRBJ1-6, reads GAGVSQSPRYKVAKRGQDVALRCDPISGHVSLFWYQQALGQGPEFLTYFQNEAQLDKSGLPSDRFFAERPEGSVSTLKIQRTQQEDSAVYLCASSLDPPLHFGNGTRLTVT.

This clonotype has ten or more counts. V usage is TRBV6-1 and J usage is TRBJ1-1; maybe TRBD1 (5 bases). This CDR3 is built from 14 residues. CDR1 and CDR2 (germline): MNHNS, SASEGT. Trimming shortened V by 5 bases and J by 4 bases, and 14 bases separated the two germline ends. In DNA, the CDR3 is TGTGCCAGCAGTCAACAGGAGGTGGTCACTGAAGCTTTCTTT. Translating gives CASSQQEVVTEAFF.

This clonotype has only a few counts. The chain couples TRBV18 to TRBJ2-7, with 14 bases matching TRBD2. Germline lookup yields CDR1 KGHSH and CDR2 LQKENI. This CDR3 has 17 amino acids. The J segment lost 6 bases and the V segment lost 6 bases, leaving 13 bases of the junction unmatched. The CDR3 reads CASSQGLAGVIGGEQYF. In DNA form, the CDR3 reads TGTGCCAGCTCTCAGGGACTAGCGGGAGTCATTGGTGGCGAGCAGTACTTC.

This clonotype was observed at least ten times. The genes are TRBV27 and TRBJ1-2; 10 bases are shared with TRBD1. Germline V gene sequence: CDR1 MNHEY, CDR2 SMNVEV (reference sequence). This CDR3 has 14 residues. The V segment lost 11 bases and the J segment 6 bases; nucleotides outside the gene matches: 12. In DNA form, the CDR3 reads TGTGCCGTCCCGGACAGGGGGTACTTGCATGGCTACACCTTC. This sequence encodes CAVPDRGYLHGYTF.

The CDR3 loop reads CASSFPPNGSPNEQFF. CDR3 coding DNA: TGTGCCAGCAGTTTTCCACCCAACGGGAGCCCCAATGAGCAGTTCTTC. The J gene is TRBJ2-1, the V gene TRBV28, with TRBD2 as a possible D gene (6 bases). Germline assignment: CDR1 MDHEN and CDR2 SYDVKM. V was cut by 3 bases and J by 6 bases, with 18 bases left in between. The CDR3 runs to 16 residues.

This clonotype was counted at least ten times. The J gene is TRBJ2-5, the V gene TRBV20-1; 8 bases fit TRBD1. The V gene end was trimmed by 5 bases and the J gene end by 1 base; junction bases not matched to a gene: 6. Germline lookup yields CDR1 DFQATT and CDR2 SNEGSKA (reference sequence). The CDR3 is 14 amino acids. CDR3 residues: CSAEGGTGQETQYF. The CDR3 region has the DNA TGCAGTGCTGAGGGCGGGACAGGCCAAGAGACCCAGTACTTC.